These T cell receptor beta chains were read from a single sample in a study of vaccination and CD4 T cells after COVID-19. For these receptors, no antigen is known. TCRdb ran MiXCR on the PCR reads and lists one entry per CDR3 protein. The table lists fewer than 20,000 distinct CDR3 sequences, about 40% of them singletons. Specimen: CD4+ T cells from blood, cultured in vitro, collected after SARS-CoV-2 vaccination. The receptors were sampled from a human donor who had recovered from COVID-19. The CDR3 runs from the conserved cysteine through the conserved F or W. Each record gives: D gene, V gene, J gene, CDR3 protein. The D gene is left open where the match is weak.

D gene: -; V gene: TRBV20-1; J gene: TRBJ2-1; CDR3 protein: CSALPPGSSSYNEQFF
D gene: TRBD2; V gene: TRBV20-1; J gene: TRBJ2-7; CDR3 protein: CSASKPITSGRAYEQYF
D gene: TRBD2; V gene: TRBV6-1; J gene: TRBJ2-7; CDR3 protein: CARALSGSCSYEQYF
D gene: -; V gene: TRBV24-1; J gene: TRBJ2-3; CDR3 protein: CATSDGRLRTDTQYF
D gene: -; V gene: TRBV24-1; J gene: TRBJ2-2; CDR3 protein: CATSSTPWTGELFF
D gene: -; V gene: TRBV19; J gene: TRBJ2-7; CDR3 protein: CASDSGTHTEQYF
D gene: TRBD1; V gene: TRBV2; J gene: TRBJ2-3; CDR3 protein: CASTGRTGSTDTQYF
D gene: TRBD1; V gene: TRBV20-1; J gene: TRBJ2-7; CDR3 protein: CSVGDRQSYEQYF
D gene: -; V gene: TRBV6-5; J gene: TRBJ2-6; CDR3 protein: CASSYSGANVLTF
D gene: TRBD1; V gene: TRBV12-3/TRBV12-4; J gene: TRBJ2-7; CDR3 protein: CASNPGQGVAQYF
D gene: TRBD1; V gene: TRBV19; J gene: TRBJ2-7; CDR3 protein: CASRNTGTGPYEQYF
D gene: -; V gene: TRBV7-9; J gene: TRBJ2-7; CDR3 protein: CASSLKGGSSYEQYF
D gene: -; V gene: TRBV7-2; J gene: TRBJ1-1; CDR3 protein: CASSLGPRGTEAFF
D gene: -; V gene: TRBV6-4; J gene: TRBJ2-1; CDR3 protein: CASSDGSSYNEQFF
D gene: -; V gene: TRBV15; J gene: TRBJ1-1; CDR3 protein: CATSRRGTEAFF
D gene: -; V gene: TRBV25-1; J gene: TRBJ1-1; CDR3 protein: CASIGLMNTEAFF
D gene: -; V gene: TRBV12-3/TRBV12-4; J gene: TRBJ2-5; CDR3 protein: CASSLGTAHLSGETQYF
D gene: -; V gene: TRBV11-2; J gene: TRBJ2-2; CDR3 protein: CASSFLITGELFF
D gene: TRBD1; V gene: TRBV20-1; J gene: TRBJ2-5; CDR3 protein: CSANLPGTAQETQYF
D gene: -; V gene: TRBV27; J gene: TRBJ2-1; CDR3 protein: CASSGYQDDEQFF
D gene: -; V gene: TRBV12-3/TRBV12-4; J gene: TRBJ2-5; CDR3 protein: CASSSPVIRGQETQYF
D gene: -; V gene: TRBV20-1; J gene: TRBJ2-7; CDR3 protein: CSASLAHSYEQYF
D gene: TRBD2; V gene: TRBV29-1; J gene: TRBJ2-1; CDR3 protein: CSVPGLGNNEQFF
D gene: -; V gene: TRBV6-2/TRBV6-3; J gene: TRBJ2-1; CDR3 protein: CASTPQGSNEQFF
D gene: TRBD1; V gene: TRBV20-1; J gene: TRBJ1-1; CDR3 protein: CSAYQGARTEAFF
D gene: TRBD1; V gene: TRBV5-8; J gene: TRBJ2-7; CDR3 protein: CASSQHRGSYEQYF
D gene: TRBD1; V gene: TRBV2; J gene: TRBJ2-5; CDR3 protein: CASSEGDRVGTQYF
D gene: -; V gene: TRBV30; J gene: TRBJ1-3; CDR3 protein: CAWSISFSGNTIYF
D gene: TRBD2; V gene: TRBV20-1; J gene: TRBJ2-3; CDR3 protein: CSARDQSGRGTDTQYF
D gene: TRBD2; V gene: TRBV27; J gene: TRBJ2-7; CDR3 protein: CASSPYSGRADYEQYF
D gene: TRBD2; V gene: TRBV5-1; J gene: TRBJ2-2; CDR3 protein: CASSTYPTSGSATGELFF
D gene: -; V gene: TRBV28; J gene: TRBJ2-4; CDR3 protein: CASSSPAFNPQGPPNIQYF
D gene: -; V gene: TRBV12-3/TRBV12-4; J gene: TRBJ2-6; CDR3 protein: CASSKPHRSGANVLTF
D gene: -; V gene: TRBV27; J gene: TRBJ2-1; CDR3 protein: CASSFEGEWYNEQFF
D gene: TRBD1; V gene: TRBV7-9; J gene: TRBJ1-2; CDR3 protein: CASSNRGPYGYTF
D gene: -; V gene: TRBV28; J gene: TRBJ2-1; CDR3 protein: CASSQLTGEQFF
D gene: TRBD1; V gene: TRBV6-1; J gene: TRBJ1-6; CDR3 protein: CASRSPGGRSPLHF
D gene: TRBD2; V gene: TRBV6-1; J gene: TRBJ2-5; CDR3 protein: CASIRLAGGETQYF
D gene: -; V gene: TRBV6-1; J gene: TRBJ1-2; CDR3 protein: CASSQTFRPGQGYTF
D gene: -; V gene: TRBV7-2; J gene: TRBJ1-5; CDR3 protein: CASSLAGGHGNQPQHF
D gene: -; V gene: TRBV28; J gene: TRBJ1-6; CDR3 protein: CASMVGYQGGTYNSPLHF
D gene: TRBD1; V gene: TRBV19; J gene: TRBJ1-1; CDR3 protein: CASSIGTGGSTEAFF
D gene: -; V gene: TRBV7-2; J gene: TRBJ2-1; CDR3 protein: CASSLDSSYNEQFF
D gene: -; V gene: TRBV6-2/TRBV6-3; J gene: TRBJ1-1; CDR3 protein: CASSRTENTEAFF
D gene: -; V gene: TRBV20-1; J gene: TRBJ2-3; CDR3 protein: CSATPPVGSTDTQYF
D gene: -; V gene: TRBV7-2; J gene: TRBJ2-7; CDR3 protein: CASSRDFNYEQYF
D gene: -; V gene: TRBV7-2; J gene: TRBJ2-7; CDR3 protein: CASSWTLLPLSYEQYF
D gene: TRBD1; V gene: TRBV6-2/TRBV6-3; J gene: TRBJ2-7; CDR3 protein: CASNDPGGSSYEQYF
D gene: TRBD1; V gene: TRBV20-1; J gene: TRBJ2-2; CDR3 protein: CSAPRRTGSYGELFF
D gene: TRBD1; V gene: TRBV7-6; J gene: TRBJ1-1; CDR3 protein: CASSPRGRNTEAFF
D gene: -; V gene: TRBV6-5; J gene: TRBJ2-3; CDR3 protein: CASSYRKAEDTQYF
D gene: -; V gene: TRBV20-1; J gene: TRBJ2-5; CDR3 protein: CSGRAQETQYF
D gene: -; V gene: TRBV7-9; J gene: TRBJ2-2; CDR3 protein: CASSLALIGSELFF
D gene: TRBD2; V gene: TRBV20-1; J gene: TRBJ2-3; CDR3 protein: CSAFASGNTDTQYF
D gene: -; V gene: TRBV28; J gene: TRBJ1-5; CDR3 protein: CASSFGSPAANQPQHF
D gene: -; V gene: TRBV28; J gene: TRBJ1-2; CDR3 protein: CASRSPGRSNGYTF